This T cell receptor beta chain was identified during a study of T cells after yellow fever vaccination. TCRdb re-analysed the 5' RACE reads in MiXCR, keeping a single row per CDR3 protein. The data hold under 500,000 distinct CDR3 sequences, with around 20% observed a single time. This clonotype came up a few times. The CDR3 extends over 15 amino acids. V lost 8 bases, J lost 0 bases, and 17 bases lay in between. Germline values: CDR1 SGHRS, CDR2 YFSETQ. The source is a man aged 18 to 29 who received the YFV17D yellow fever vaccine. The chain joins TRBV5-1 to TRBJ2-5; possible D gene TRBD1, 6 bases. Sequences were derived from PBMCs, sampled before the yellow fever booster vaccination. The CDR3 DNA follows: TGCGCCAGTACACCCACGACAGGCCACCAAGAGACCCAGTACTTC. Translation: CASTPTTGHQETQYF.